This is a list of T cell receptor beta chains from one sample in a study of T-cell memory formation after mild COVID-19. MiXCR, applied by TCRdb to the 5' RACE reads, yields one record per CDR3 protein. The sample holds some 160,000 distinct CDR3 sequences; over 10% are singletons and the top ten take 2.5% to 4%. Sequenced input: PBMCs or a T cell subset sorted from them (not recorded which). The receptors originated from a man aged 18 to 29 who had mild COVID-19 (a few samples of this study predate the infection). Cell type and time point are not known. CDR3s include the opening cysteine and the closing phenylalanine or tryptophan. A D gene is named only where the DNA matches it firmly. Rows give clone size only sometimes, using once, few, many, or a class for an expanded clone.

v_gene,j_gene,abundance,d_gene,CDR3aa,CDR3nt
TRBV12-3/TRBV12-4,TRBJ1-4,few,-,CASSTRGRYEKLFF,TGTGCCAGCTCGACTCGGGGGCGGTATGAAAAACTGTTTTTT
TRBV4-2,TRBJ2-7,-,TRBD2,CASSQEGTSGGASYEQYF,TGTGCCAGCAGCCAAGAAGGGACTAGCGGGGGGGCATCCTACGAGCAGTACTTC
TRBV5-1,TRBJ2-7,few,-,CASSVTITTYEQYF,TGCGCCAGCAGCGTGACGATAACTACCTACGAGCAGTACTTC
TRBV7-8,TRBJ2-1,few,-,CASSLGTPSYNEQFF,TGTGCCAGCAGCTTAGGAACCCCCTCCTACAATGAGCAGTTCTTC
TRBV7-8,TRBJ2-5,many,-,CASSLDYLVETQYF,TGTGCCAGCAGCTTAGACTACTTAGTGGAGACCCAGTACTTC
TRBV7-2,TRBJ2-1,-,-,CASSFTGFSSYNEQFF,TGTGCCAGCAGCTTTACTGGATTCAGCTCCTACAATGAGCAGTTCTTC
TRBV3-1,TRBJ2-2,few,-,CASSYSASTGELFF,TGTGCCAGCAGTTATAGTGCGTCCACCGGGGAGCTGTTTTTT
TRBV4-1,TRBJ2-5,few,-,CASSQDVGPSQETQYF,TGCGCCAGCAGCCAAGACGTCGGACCGTCGCAAGAGACCCAGTACTTC
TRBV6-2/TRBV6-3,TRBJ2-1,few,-,CASLDSYNEQFF,TGTGCCAGCTTGGACAGTTACAATGAGCAGTTCTTC
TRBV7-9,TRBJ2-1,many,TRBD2,CASSLQTSGAYNEQFF,TGTGCCAGCAGCCTACAGACTAGCGGGGCTTACAATGAGCAGTTCTTC
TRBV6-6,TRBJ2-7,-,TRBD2,CASSPGTSGLYEQYF,TGTGCCAGCAGTCCCGGGACTAGCGGGCTCTACGAGCAGTACTTC
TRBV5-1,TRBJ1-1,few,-,CASSSSPTDTLVAFF,TGCGCCAGCAGCTCCTCGCCGACAGACACGTTAGTAGCTTTCTTT
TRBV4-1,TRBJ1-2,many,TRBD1,CASSQVLRRQGHGYTF,TGCGCCAGCAGCCAAGTTTTACGTCGACAGGGCCATGGCTACACCTTC
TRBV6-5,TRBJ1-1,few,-,CASSYWQRTEAFF,TGTGCCAGCAGTTACTGGCAGAGGACTGAAGCTTTCTTT
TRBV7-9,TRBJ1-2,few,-,CASSFGSGGTNYGYTF,TGTGCCAGCAGCTTCGGGTCAGGAGGCACCAACTATGGCTACACCTTC
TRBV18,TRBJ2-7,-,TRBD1,CASSPRQGTYEQYF,TGTGCCAGCTCACCCAGACAGGGGACCTACGAGCAGTACTTC
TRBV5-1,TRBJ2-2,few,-,CASSFGSLTEGGTGELFF,TGCGCCAGCAGCTTTGGCAGTCTAACCGAGGGGGGCACCGGGGAGCTGTTTTTT